The 23 T cell receptor beta chains below all came from one sample that was sequenced in a study of OX40 agonist ivuxolimab in advanced cancers. Assay used: immunoSEQ multiplex PCR; TCRdb lists only in-frame clones, some missing. Of around 50,000 clones in the sample, 85% to 90% were seen once. The specimen comprised CD4+ or CD8+ T cells sorted from blood, sampled in a trial of the OX40 agonist ivuxolimab. Source of these receptors: an adult with an advanced solid tumor such as melanoma, head and neck, liver or kidney cancer.

This sequence joins TRBV14 and TRBJ1-1, with 8 bases that match TRBD1. The CDR3 runs 15 residues. V trimming: 4 bases; J trimming: 3 bases; junction bases outside the gene matches: 7. Germline V gene data show CDR1 as SGHDN and CDR2 as FVKESK. The CDR3 DNA reads as TGTGCCAGCAGCCCCTGGACAGGGTGGGACACTGAAGCTTTCTTT. Protein product: CASSPWTGWDTEAFF.

For this clone: Other DNA sequences in this specimen translate into the identical CDR3. The chain recombines TRBV19 with TRBJ1-5; TRBD1 is a possible D gene (6 bases). This CDR3 region has 16 residues. Germline-derived CDR1 and CDR2 are LNHDA and SQIVND (reference sequence). V was cut by 1 base and J by 0 bases, with 10 bases left in between. CDR3 coding DNA: TGTGCCAGTAGTATAGGAAGCAGGGGTAGCAATCAGCCCCAGCATTTT. Translating gives CASSIGSRGSNQPQHF. The full variable domain, in which reference TRBV19 and TRBJ1-5 provide the parts outside the CDR3, is DGGITQSPKYLFRKEGQNVTLSCEQNLNHDAMYWYRQDPGQGLRLIYYSQIVNDFQKGDIAEGYSVSREKKESFPLTVTSAQKNPTAFYLCASSIGSRGSNQPQHFGDGTRLSIL.

This chain connects TRBV6-5 to TRBJ1-5; unclear D gene. The CDR3 sequence is 15 residues long. Germline V CDR1 and CDR2: MNHEY, SVGAGI. Trimming took 2 bases from V and 1 from J, leaving 9 bases between them. Here the CDR3 DNA reads TGTGCCAGCAGTTACCGACTAGGAAGCAATCAGCCCCAGCATTTT. This gives the protein CASSYRLGSNQPQHF.

The chain is built from TRBV4-1 and TRBJ2-2, with D unresolved. This CDR3 is built from 15 residues. Germline loops: CDR1 MGHRA, CDR2 YSYEKL. Trimming stripped 0 bases from V and 6 bases from J, with 11 bases between. CDR3 sequence: CASSQELGWAGELFF. The CDR3 nucleotides are TGCGCCAGCAGCCAAGAACTGGGATGGGCCGGGGAGCTGTTTTTT.

V gene TRBV7-6 combines with J gene TRBJ2-3; 8 bases align to TRBD1. J lost 0 bases, V lost 5 bases, and 4 bases had no gene match. The CDR3 runs to 15 residues. Germline assignment: CDR1 SGHVS and CDR2 FNYEAQ. CDR3 protein: CASSTGQVSTDTQYF. The CDR3 coding sequence is TGTGCCAGCAGCACGGGACAGGTTAGCACAGATACGCAGTATTTT.

V usage is TRBV7-9 and J usage is TRBJ2-3; 12 nucleotides match TRBD2. The CDR3 is made up of 16 amino acids. From germline, CDR1 is SEHNR and CDR2 FQNEAQ (reference sequence). The V segment lost 6 bases and the J segment 2 bases; nucleotides outside the gene matches: 6. DNA of the CDR3: TGTGCCAGCAGGCACAGGACTAGCGGGACCACAGATACGCAGTATTTT. Its protein product is CASRHRTSGTTDTQYF.

This sequence joins TRBV13 and TRBJ2-7; the D gene is possibly TRBD2 (6 bases). V lost 0 bases and J 1 base, leaving 10 bases between the germline ends. Per the germline V gene, CDR1 is PRHDT and CDR2 is FYEKMQ (reference sequence). This CDR3 is 15 amino acids long. Here the CDR3 reads CASSLGVSGSYEQYF. The CDR3, as DNA: TGTGCCAGCAGCTTAGGGGTTAGCGGATCCTACGAGCAGTACTTC.

V and J are TRBV9 and TRBJ2-2, with D unresolved. V was clipped by 3 bases and J by 2 bases, with 14 bases between them. The length of the CDR3 is 16 residues. CDR1 is SGDLS, CDR2 YYNGEE, per germline. The CDR3 here is CASSALPGSNTGELFF. CDR3 nucleotide sequence: TGTGCCAGCAGCGCCCTCCCGGGCAGCAACACCGGGGAGCTGTTTTTT.

The CDR3 sequence is CASSSPGTGELFF. CDR3 nucleotide sequence: TGTGCCAGCTCATCCCCGGGCACCGGGGAGCTGTTTTTT. The V gene is TRBV18, the J gene TRBJ2-2; D uncertain. This CDR3 has 13 residues. CDR1 and CDR2 from the germline V gene are KGHSH and LQKENI. Trimming left V 5 bases short and J 4 bases short, with 8 bases between.

The chain links TRBV7-3 to TRBJ2-4; TRBD2 aligns across 8 bases. CDR3 length equals 18 residues. The V segment lost 0 bases and the J segment 6 bases; nucleotides outside the gene matches: 13. CDR1 is SGHTA, CDR2 FQGTGA, per germline. The CDR3 protein is CASSLTGAIAGTGNIQYF. DNA of the CDR3: TGTGCCAGCAGCTTAACGGGTGCCATAGCGGGGACGGGAAACATTCAGTACTTC.

The chain joins TRBV19 to TRBJ2-7, with D perhaps assigned TRBD1 or TRBD2 (6 bases each). The length of the CDR3 is 13 residues. The germline V and J ends were trimmed by 3 bases and 4 bases, with 10 bases remaining between them. The germline V gene has CDR1 LNHDA and CDR2 SQIVND (reference sequence). CDR3 residues: CASSMEGGYEQYF. The CDR3 DNA is TGTGCCAGTAGTATGGAGGGGGGATACGAGCAGTACTTC.

The genes are TRBV9 and TRBJ2-3; D is possibly TRBD1 (6 bases). V lost 4 bases, J lost 5 bases, and 11 bases lay in between. Germline lookup yields CDR1 SGDLS and CDR2 YYNGEE. This CDR3 is built from 13 residues. The CDR3 DNA follows: TGTGCCAGCAGCCCGAACAGGGAAGATACGCAGTATTTT. Its translation is CASSPNREDTQYF.

The chain combines TRBV4-2 with TRBJ2-6; D is uncertain. Looked up from germline, CDR1 is LGHNA and CDR2 is YNFKEQ. This CDR3 has 14 amino acids. With 1 base removed from V and 4 bases from J, the gap between germline ends came to 5 bases. The CDR3 nucleotides read TGTGCCAGCAGCCAAGCTACCGGGGCCAACGTCCTGACTTTC. It encodes CASSQATGANVLTF.

The rearrangement uses TRBV27 and TRBJ2-7; D is ambiguous. The V and J ends lost 5 bases and 3 bases respectively, with 11 bases between them. This CDR3 spans 13 amino acids. Germline CDR1 and CDR2: MNHEY and SMNVEV (reference sequence). The CDR3 protein is CASSTQVNYEQYF. The CDR3 DNA reads as TGTGCCAGCAGTACCCAGGTAAACTACGAGCAGTACTTC.

The chain is built from TRBV2 and TRBJ2-1; TRBD2 matches at 9 bases. From germline, CDR1 is SNHLY and CDR2 FYNNEI. The junction had 7 bases not matched to a gene; V was cut back by 4 bases and J by 3 bases. The CDR3 totals 16 residues. CDR3 residues: CASSGGAGGIYNEQFF. In DNA form, the CDR3 reads TGTGCCAGCAGTGGTGGGGCGGGGGGGATCTACAATGAGCAGTTCTTC.

This sequence joins TRBV28 and TRBJ2-5; D is possibly TRBD2 (6 bases). The CDR3 extends over 13 amino acids. The V and J ends lost 2 bases and 8 bases respectively, with 12 bases between them. Germline-derived CDR1 and CDR2 are MDHEN and SYDVKM. The CDR3 spells CASSLIGGKTQYF. DNA of the CDR3: TGTGCCAGCAGTTTAATCGGAGGGAAAACCCAGTACTTC.

A single count supports this clone. The J gene is TRBJ2-1, the V gene TRBV27, with D uncertain. Germline lookup yields CDR1 MNHEY and CDR2 SMNVEV (reference sequence). Trimming cost V 5 bases and J 3 bases, with 8 bases left between them. This CDR3 spans 13 amino acids. The CDR3 loop reads CASSSGNYNEQFF. CDR3 nucleotide sequence: TGTGCCAGCAGTAGTGGGAACTACAATGAGCAGTTCTTC.

The J gene is TRBJ2-7, the V gene TRBV29-1; 8 nucleotides agree with TRBD1. The CDR3 is made up of 12 amino acids. Trimming removed 6 bases from V and 2 bases from J; junction bases left unmatched: 3. Germline V gives CDR1 SQVTM, CDR2 ANQGSEA. Here the CDR3 DNA reads TGCAGCGTGGGACAGGTGGCCTACGAGCAGTACTTC. This encodes CSVGQVAYEQYF.

The chain uses TRBV11-2 and TRBJ2-5; 7 nucleotides match TRBD2. V lost 4 bases to trimming and J lost 0 bases; unmatched junction nucleotides: 14. Germline values: CDR1 SGHAT, CDR2 FQNNGV. The CDR3 has 18 amino acids. The CDR3 bases are TGTGCCAGCAGCTATGGGGGAACGGGAGGCCAGTACCAAGAGACCCAGTACTTC. Its protein is CASSYGGTGGQYQETQYF. Full variable domain (remainder filled in from reference TRBV11-2 and TRBJ2-5): EAGVAQSPRYKIIEKRQSVAFWCNPISGHATLYWYQQILGQGPKLLIQFQNNGVVDDSQLPKDRFSAERLKGVDSTLKIQPAKLEDSAVYLCASSYGGTGGQYQETQYFGPGTRLLVL.

The rearrangement uses TRBV6-4 and TRBJ1-2; a possible D gene is TRBD1 (6 bases). Germline-derived CDR1 and CDR2 are MRHNA and SNTAGT. Trimming left V 3 bases short and J 6 bases short, with 14 bases between. The length of the CDR3 is 14 residues. The DNA for the CDR3 is TGTGCCAGCAGTGATGGACAGTACGGGGATGGCTACACCTTC. Translating it yields CASSDGQYGDGYTF.

This clone was observed a few times. V gene TRBV9 combines with J gene TRBJ1-2; D is perhaps TRBD1 (5 bases). The CDR3 runs to 13 residues. V was cut by 3 bases and J by 8 bases, with 14 bases left in between. Per germline, CDR1 SGDLS and CDR2 YYNGEE. CDR3 region: CASSGDGLLGYTF. In DNA form, the CDR3 reads TGTGCCAGCAGCGGGGACGGGTTGTTGGGCTACACCTTC.

V is TRBV7-6 and J is TRBJ2-3; D is uncertain. Trimming left V 5 bases short and J 0 bases short, with 9 bases between. The CDR3 extends over 14 amino acids. Germline V gene sequence: CDR1 SGHVS, CDR2 FNYEAQ. CDR3 amino acids: CASSLGSSTDTQYF. For the CDR3, the DNA is TGTGCCAGCAGCCTGGGATCTAGCACAGATACGCAGTATTTT.

The CDR3 spells CASQVGVNEQYF. The CDR3 DNA is TGTGCCAGCCAAGTGGGGGTTAACGAGCAGTACTTC. The gene calls are TRBV7-9 and TRBJ2-7; D possibly matches TRBD1 or TRBD2 (5 bases each). The CDR3 has 12 residues. Deletions cut 8 bases from V and 5 bases from J, with 13 bases between. Germline V gene sequence: CDR1 SEHNR, CDR2 FQNEAQ (reference sequence). The entire variable domain, with the rest obtained from reference TRBV7-9 and TRBJ2-7, is as follows: DTGVSQNPRHKITKRGQNVTFRCDPISEHNRLYWYRQTLGQGPEFLTYFQNEAQLEKSRLLSDRFSAERPKGSFSTLEIQRTEQGDSAMYLCASQVGVNEQYFGPGTRLTVT.